A single sample is the source of the 3 T cell receptor beta chains below, sequenced in a study of regulatory T cells in long-lasting Graves disease. Time point meaning: newly diagnosed GD, antithyroid drugs for less than 3 months. With RNA extracted from PBMCs as input, the TCR library was made. Assembly of TCR beta libraries relied on iRepertoire HTBI primers together with Arm-PCR of CDR3 regions. Via MiXCR, TCRdb re-called the multiplex PCR reads, giving one row per CDR3 protein. The profile shows about 400,000 distinct CDR3 sequences, about a sixth of them singletons. The same specimen was also included in a second study, on T cells in Graves' hyperthyroidism and ophthalmopathy.

The source material was peripheral blood mononuclear cells (PBMCs), sampled at new diagnosis, from a patient treated with antithyroid drugs. These receptors all stem from a woman between 18 and 30 years old with Graves disease.

At least ten counts were recorded for this clonotype. The V call is TRBV6-1, the J call TRBJ1-4; D unclear. The germline CDR1 and CDR2 sequences are MNHNS and SASEGT. V lost 2 bases, J lost 7 bases, and 20 bases lay in between. The CDR3 runs to 17 residues. This CDR3 reads CASSELGRRAGGEKLFF. As DNA, the CDR3 is TGTGCCAGCAGTGAACTAGGTCGACGGGCCGGAGGTGAAAAACTGTTTTTT.

This chain links TRBV2 with TRBJ2-7; 10 bases are shared with TRBD1. The V and J ends lost 5 bases and 5 bases, in that order; junction bases with no gene match: 9. Germline lookup yields CDR1 SNHLY and CDR2 FYNNEI. The CDR3 has 15 residues. CDR3 in amino acids: CASSLSGTGAHEQYF. As DNA, the CDR3 is TGTGCCAGCAGTTTGTCCGGGACAGGGGCTCACGAGCAGTACTTC.

This clonotype was found many times. This chain links TRBV2 with TRBJ1-2; 8 nucleotides agree with TRBD1. There are 13 residues in the CDR3. Germline CDR1 and CDR2: SNHLY and FYNNEI. Trimming at V came to 8 bases and at J to 6 bases, leaving 8 bases not matched to a gene. The CDR3 DNA reads as TGTGCCAGCCAGACGGGACAGGATCATGGCTACACCTTC. This codes for CASQTGQDHGYTF.